This entry features one T cell receptor beta chain sequence. The data stem from a study of blood T cell repertoires in COVID-19. The wider study: T cells, B-cell-depleted T cells, or PBMCs provided the cDNA or gDNA that served as material.

V was cut by 4 bases and J by 4 bases, with 10 bases left in between. Germline V gene data show CDR1 as LGHNA and CDR2 as YNFKEQ. This CDR3 has 13 residues. In the authors' methods: Reference gene primers were amplified, and this amplification served to estimate nucleated cell counts. Here immunoSEQ multiplex PCR was the method, and the copy in TCRdb shows in-frame clones only, minus some. The D gene and trimming were derived from the DNA, and the V and J assignments and clone size from that table. The data contain some 170,000 clones, about 90% of them singletons. Participants came from some 26 US areas, aged about 18 to 100 years. Clinical history reported by participants formed the basis on which cohorts were assigned.

The gene calls are TRBV4-2 and TRBJ1-2; a weak D match, TRBD1 (6 bases). This receptor was taken from a human donor with acute COVID-19. The donor label of this sample is uncertain. Sequencing was carried out using PBMCs or T cells enriched from blood (not recorded which). The CDR3 nucleotides read TGTGCCAGCAGCCGACCGGACAGCTATGGCTACACCTTC. Its translation: CASSRPDSYGYTF.